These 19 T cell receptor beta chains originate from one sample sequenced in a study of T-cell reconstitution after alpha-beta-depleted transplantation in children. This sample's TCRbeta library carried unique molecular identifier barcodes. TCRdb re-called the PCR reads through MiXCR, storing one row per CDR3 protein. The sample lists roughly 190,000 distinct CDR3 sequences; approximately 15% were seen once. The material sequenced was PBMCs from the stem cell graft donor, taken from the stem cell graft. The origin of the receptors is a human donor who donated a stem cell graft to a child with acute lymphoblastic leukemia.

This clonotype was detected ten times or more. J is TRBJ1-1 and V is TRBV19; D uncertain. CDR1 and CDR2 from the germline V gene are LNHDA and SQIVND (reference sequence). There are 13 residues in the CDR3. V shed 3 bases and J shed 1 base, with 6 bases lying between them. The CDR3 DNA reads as TGTGCCAGTAGTATCAGTAAGAACACTGAAGCTTTCTTT. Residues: CASSISKNTEAFF.

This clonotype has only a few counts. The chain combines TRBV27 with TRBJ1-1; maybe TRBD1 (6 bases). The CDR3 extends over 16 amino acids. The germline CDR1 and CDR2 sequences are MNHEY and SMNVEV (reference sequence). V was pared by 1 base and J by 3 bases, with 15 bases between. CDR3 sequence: CASSLLDGGRYTEAFF. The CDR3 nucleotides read TGTGCCAGCAGTTTATTGGATGGGGGCCGGTACACTGAAGCTTTCTTT.

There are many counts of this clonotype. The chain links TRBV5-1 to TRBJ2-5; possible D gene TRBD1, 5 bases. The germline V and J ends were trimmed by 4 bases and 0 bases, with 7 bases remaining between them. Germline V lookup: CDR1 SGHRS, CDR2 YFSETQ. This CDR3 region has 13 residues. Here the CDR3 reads CASSPDNQETQYF. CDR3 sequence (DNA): TGCGCCAGCAGCCCGGACAACCAAGAGACCCAGTACTTC. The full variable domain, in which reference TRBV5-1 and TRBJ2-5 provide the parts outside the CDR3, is KAGVTQTPRYLIKTRGQQVTLSCSPISGHRSVSWYQQTPGQGLQFLFEYFSETQRNKGNFPGRFSGRQFSNSRSEMNVSTLELGDSALYLCASSPDNQETQYFGPGTRLLVL.

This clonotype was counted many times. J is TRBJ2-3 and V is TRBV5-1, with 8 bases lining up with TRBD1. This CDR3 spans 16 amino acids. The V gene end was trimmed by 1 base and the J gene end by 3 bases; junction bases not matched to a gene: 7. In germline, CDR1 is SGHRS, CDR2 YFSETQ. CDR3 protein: CASSLPGTGPTDTQYF. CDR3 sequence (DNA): TGCGCCAGCAGCTTGCCCGGGACAGGCCCTACAGATACGCAGTATTTT. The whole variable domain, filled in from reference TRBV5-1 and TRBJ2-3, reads KAGVTQTPRYLIKTRGQQVTLSCSPISGHRSVSWYQQTPGQGLQFLFEYFSETQRNKGNFPGRFSGRQFSNSRSEMNVSTLELGDSALYLCASSLPGTGPTDTQYFGPGTRLTVL.

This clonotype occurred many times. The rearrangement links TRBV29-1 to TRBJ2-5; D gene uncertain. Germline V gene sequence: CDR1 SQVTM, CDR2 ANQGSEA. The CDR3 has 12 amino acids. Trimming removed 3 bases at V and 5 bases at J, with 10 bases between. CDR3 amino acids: CSVERLLETQYF. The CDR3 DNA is TGCAGCGTTGAGAGGCTGCTGGAGACCCAGTACTTC.

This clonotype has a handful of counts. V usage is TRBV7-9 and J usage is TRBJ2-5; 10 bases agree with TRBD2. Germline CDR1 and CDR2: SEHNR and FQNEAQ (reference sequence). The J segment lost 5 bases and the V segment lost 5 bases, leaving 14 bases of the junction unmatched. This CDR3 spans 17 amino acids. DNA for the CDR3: TGTGCCAGCAGCGACCCGAATCTAGCGGGAGTAGTGGAGACCCAGTACTTC. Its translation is CASSDPNLAGVVETQYF.

The CDR3 DNA sequence: TGTGCCAGTATTGACAGCTCTCGCGGGAATCAGCCCCAGCATTTT. This codes for CASIDSSRGNQPQHF. This chain connects TRBV19 to TRBJ1-5; possibly TRBD1 for D (5 bases). This CDR3 has 15 residues. The germline V gene has CDR1 LNHDA and CDR2 SQIVND (reference sequence). V shed 7 bases and J shed 4 bases, with 17 bases lying between them.

This chain's CDR3 is CASSLHRQEGSGELFF. The CDR3 nucleotides read TGTGCCAGCAGTCTCCACAGACAGGAGGGCTCCGGGGAGCTGTTTTTT. The chain employs TRBV12-3 or TRBV12-4 and TRBJ2-2, with D perhaps being TRBD1 or TRBD2 (6 bases each). CDR3 length equals 16 residues. V was shortened by 5 bases and J by 6 bases, with 19 bases between the two germline ends.

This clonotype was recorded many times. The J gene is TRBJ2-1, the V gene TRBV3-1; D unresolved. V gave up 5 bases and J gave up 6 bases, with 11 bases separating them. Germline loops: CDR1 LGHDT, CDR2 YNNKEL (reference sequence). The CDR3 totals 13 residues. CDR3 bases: TGTGCCAGCAGCGCTTGGTTTAGCAATGAGCAGTTCTTC. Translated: CASSAWFSNEQFF.

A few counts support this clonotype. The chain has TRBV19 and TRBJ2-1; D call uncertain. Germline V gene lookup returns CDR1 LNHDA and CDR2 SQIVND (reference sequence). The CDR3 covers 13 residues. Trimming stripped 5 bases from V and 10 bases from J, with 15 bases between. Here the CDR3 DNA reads TGTGCCAGTAGTGTCGCATTAAGCTACGAGCAGTTCTTC. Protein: CASSVALSYEQFF.

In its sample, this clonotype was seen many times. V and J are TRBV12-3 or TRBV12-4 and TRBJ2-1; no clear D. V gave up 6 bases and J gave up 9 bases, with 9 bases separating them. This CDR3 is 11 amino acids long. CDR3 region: CASRRIGEQFF. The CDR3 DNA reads TGTGCCAGCAGGAGGATTGGTGAGCAGTTCTTC.

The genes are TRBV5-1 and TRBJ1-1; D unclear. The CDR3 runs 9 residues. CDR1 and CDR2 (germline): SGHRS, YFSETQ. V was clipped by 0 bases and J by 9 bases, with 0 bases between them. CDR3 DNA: TGCGCCAGCAGCTTGGAAGCTTTCTTT. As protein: CASSLEAFF.

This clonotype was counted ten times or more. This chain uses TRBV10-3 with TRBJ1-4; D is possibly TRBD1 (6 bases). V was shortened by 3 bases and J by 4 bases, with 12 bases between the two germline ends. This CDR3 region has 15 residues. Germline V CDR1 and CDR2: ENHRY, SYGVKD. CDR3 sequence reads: CAISDPQGYNEKLFF. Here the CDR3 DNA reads TGTGCCATCAGTGACCCACAGGGCTATAATGAAAAACTGTTTTTT.

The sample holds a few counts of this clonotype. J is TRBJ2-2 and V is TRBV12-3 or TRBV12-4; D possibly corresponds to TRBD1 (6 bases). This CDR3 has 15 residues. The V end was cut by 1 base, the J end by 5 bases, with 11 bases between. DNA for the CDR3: TGTGCCAGCAGTTTAGTCAGGGGCCGAACCGGGGAGCTGTTTTTT. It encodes CASSLVRGRTGELFF.

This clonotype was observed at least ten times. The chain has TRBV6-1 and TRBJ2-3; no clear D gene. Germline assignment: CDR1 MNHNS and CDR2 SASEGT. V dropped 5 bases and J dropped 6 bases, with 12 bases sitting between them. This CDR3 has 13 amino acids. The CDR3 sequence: CASSIFRMDTQYF. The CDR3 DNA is TGTGCCAGCAGTATATTTAGAATGGATACGCAGTATTTT.

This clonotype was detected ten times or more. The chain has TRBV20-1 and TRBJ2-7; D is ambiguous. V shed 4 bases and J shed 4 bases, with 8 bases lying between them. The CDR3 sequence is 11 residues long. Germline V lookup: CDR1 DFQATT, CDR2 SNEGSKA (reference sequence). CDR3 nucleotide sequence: TGCAGTGCTATCGAGCGATACGAGCAGTACTTC. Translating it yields CSAIERYEQYF.

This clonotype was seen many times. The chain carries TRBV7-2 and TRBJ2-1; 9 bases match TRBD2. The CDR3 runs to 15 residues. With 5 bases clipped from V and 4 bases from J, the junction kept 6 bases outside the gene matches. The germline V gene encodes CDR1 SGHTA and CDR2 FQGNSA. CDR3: CASSQVSGRYNEQFF. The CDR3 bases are TGTGCCAGCAGCCAGGTTAGCGGGAGATACAATGAGCAGTTCTTC.

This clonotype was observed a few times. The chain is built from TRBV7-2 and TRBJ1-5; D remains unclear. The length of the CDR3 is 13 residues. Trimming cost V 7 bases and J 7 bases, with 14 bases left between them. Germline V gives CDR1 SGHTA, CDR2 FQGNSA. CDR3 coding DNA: TGTGCCAGCAACCCCGGTGCTCACCAGCCCCAGCATTTT. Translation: CASNPGAHQPQHF.

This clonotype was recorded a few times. CDR3 sequence: CASSSHPGDRGHEQYF. CDR3 coding DNA: TGTGCCAGCAGTTCCCACCCCGGGGACAGGGGTCACGAGCAGTACTTC. This chain connects TRBV12-3 or TRBV12-4 to TRBJ2-7, with TRBD1 matching 10 bases. CDR3 length equals 16 residues. The V segment lost 4 bases and the J segment 5 bases; nucleotides outside the gene matches: 11.